This TCR beta chain is drawn from a study of human T cells and chemical hapten exposure. Points from the study as a whole: Expanded TCRs created a significantly greater count of big CDR3 similarity clusters than controls did.

The time point denotes: pre-sensitization, week 0. Documented treatment: therapeutic diphenylcyclopropenone sensitization with weekly scalp DPC. Trimming removed 4 bases from V and 4 bases from J, with 8 bases in between. The CDR3 has 12 amino acids. As processed by the authors: Sampled TCR counts reached a median of approximately 100,000 per sample, with values ranging from roughly 20,000 to 700,000. TCRdb re-analysed the RACE reads in MiXCR, keeping a single row per CDR3 protein. The V and J calls were not made by the authors but by TCRdb's processing. The data hold 80,000 to 100,000 distinct CDR3 sequences, with 10% to 12% observed a single time. This clonotype was recorded many times. Its antigen is not identified.

The input for sequencing was whole blood, taken in connection with sensitization to the hapten diphenylcyclopropenone (DPC). The source of this sequence is a woman aged 60 to 75 with alopecia areata. Some clones in this sample may be carry-over from other donors' samples. The V call is TRBV12-3 or TRBV12-4, the J call TRBJ2-7; TRBD2 might be the D (6 bases). In nucleotides, the CDR3 is TGTGCCAGCAGTTATGGAGGGTACGAGCAGTACTTC. This translates into CASSYGGYEQYF.